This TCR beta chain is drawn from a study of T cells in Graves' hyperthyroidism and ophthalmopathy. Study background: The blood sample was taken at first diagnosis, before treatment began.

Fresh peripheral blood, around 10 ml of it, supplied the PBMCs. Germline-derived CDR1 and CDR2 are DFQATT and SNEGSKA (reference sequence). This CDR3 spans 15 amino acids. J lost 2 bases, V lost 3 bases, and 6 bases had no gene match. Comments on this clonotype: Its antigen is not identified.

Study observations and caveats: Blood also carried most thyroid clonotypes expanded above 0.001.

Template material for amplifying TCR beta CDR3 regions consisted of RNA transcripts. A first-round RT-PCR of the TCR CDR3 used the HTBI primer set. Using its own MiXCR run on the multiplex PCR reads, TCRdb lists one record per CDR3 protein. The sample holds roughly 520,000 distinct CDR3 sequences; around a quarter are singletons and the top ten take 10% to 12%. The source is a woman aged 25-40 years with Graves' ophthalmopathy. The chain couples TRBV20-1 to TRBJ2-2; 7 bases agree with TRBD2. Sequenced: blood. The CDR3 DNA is TGCAGTGCTAGGGGACTACTGCCCAACACCGGGGAGCTGTTTTTT. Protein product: CSARGLLPNTGELFF.